This T cell receptor (beta chain) was captured by sequencing in a study of vaccination effects on CD4 cells after COVID-19. Study-level background: Sequencing followed a ViraFEST assay step that expanded antigen-specific CD4+ T cells with viral peptide pools.

Of note for this clone: Its target is unknown.

Assay used: immunoSEQ multiplex PCR; TCRdb lists only in-frame clones, some missing. This table holds about 66,000 clones, around 79% found once. The germline V gene has CDR1 SQVTM and CDR2 ANQGSEA. The CDR3 totals 13 residues. The V segment lost 7 bases and the J segment 7 bases; nucleotides outside the gene matches: 7. At the end of about ten days of culture, CD4+ T cells were isolated. As their vaccination, participants received two doses of either BNT162b2 or mRNA-1273. None of the vaccinated had previously contracted SARS-CoV-2, and their nucleocapsid antibodies tested negative. This sample comprised CD4+ T cells from PBMCs cultured without peptide, obtained after COVID-19 vaccination. This sequence joins TRBV29-1 and TRBJ1-4; 9 bases are shared with TRBD1. The clonotype comes from a human donor who received a COVID-19 vaccine. CDR3 loop: CSALTGGGEKLFF. CDR3 nucleotide sequence: TGCAGCGCCTTGACAGGGGGAGGTGAAAAACTGTTTTTT.